This is a list of T cell receptor beta chains from one sample in a study of control samples from healthy donors and cancer patients. The method was immunoSEQ multiplex PCR; TCRdb's version includes in-frame clones alone and lacks a portion of them. The table has roughly 120,000 clones, 90% seen once. Sequenced sample: blood. These receptors all come from a human donor in good health. The donor label of this sample is uncertain. The CDR3 runs from the conserved cysteine through the conserved F or W. D genes are given only for firm matches. For some rows the clone size is stated as once, few or many, or as a class when expanded; others skip it.

j_call | d_call | clone_size | v_call | cdr3_nt | cdr3_aa
TRBJ1-3 | TRBD1 | . | TRBV5-6 | TGTGCCAGCAGCGACAGGGGTGTAAACACCATATATTTT | CASSDRGVNTIYF
TRBJ2-1 | TRBD2 | . | TRBV6-1 | TGTGCCAGCAGTGACCTGGCCCTAGCGGGGGGGCCCGTTGAGCAGTTCTTC | CASSDLALAGGPVEQFF
TRBJ2-1 | . | . | TRBV10-3 | TGTGCCATCAGTGAGGCGCGGTTTCCTTACAATGAGCAGTTCTTC | CAISEARFPYNEQFF
TRBJ1-2 | . | . | TRBV27 | TGTGCCAGCAGTTTATGGGGGGAGGGGATTGGCTACACCTTC | CASSLWGEGIGYTF
TRBJ1-5 | . | . | TRBV12-3/TRBV12-4 | TGTGCCAGCAGTCCCAGACAGAATCAGCCCCAGCATTTT | CASSPRQNQPQHF
TRBJ2-6 | . | . | TRBV6-5 | TGTGCCAGCAGCTACTTCTTCTCTGGGGCCAACGTCCTGACTTTC | CASSYFFSGANVLTF
TRBJ1-3 | . | . | TRBV4-3 | TGCGCCAGCAGCCAGGGTGCTACGACAGTCTCTGGAAACACCATATATTTT | CASSQGATTVSGNTIYF
TRBJ1-6 | . | once | TRBV30 | TGTGCCTGGAGTGTCCACTTAGGGACAAGGCCCTCGAGGTACAATTCACCCCTCCACTTT | CAWSVHLGTRPSRYNSPLHF
TRBJ1-6 | . | . | TRBV7-2 | TGTGCCAGCAGGTCAAAAACAGGGACCAATTCACCCCTCCACTTT | CASRSKTGTNSPLHF
TRBJ2-6 | . | . | TRBV4-1 | TGCGCCAGCAGCCAAGAGGCAGGACATTTCCGCGAATTACGCTCTGGGGCCAACGTCCTGACTTTC | CASSQEAGHFRELRSGANVLTF
TRBJ2-1 | . | . | TRBV3-1/TRBV3-2 | TGTGCCAGCAGCCAAGAAGGCTATGAGCAGTTCTTC | CASSQEGYEQFF
TRBJ2-1 | TRBD2 | . | TRBV10-1 | TGCGCCAGCAGTGCTCTAGCGGGGGGATCCTACAATGAGCAGTTCTTC | CASSALAGGSYNEQFF
TRBJ1-1 | TRBD1 | . | TRBV5-1 | TGCGCCAGCAGCGACAGGGAAATGAGCACTGAAGCTTTCTTT | CASSDREMSTEAFF
TRBJ1-6 | . | . | TRBV6-2/TRBV6-3 | TGTGCCAGCAGTTACTCCTATTTAGGGGTCGATTCACCCCTCCACTTT | CASSYSYLGVDSPLHF
TRBJ1-1 | TRBD1 | . | TRBV5-1 | TGCGCCAGCAGCCTTAAAACAGGGGAGGCTGAAGCTTTCTTT | CASSLKTGEAEAFF
TRBJ1-2 | TRBD1 | once | TRBV7-8 | TGCGCCAGCAGCTTAGCCCTGGACAGGGGGGTTCAGGATGGCTACACCTTC | CASSLALDRGVQDGYTF
TRBJ1-5 | . | . | TRBV6-5 | TGTGCCAGCAGTTCGGATACGATAGGGAATCAGCCCCAGCATTTT | CASSSDTIGNQPQHF
TRBJ1-1 | TRBD1 | . | TRBV19 | TGTGCCAGTAGTATCCAGGGGGCGAACACTGAAGCTTTCTTT | CASSIQGANTEAFF
TRBJ1-2 | . | . | TRBV18 | TGTGCCAGCTCACCGGGCGTCGACCGAGGGGCGCGGGGCTACACCTTC | CASSPGVDRGARGYTF
TRBJ1-6 | TRBD1 | . | TRBV11-2 | TGTGCCAGCAGCCCGGGCCACAGGGGATCCTATAATTCACCCCTCCACTTT | CASSPGHRGSYNSPLHF
TRBJ1-1 | . | . | TRBV19 | TGTGTCAGCTCCTTAAGGGTACAGATGAACACTGAAGCTTTCTTT | CVSSLRVQMNTEAFF
TRBJ2-3 | . | once | TRBV5-5 | TGTGCCAGCAGCTTGTTCACAGCCGGCGGTCCTATTAGCACAGATACGCAGTATTTT | CASSLFTAGGPISTDTQYF
TRBJ2-1 | . | . | TRBV14 | TGTGCCAGCAGCCAGAAAGGCCCCAGTTCCTACAATGAGCAGTTCTTC | CASSQKGPSSYNEQFF